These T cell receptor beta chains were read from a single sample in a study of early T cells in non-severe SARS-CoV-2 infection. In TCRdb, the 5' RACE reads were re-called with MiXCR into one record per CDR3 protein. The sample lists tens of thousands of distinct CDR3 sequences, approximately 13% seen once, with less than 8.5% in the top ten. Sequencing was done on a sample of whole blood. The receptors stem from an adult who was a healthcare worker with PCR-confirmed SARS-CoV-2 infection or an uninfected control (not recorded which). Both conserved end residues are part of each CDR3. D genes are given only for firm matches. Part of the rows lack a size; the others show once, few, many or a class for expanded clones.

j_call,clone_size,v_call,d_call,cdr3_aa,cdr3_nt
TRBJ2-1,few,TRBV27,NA,CASSPLSGDYNEQFF,TGTGCCAGCAGTCCCCTTAGCGGAGACTACAATGAGCAGTTCTTC
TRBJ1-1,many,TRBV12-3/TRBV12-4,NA,CASREDSFTEAFF,TGTGCCAGCAGAGAGGACAGTTTTACTGAAGCTTTCTTT
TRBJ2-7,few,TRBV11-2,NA,CASSPLTVSSYEQYF,TGTGCCAGCAGCCCCCTGACAGTGAGCTCCTACGAGCAGTACTTC
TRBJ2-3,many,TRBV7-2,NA,CASGGRVLPTDTQYF,TGTGCCAGCGGGGGGCGGGTGCTACCCACAGATACGCAGTATTTT
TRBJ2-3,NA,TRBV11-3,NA,CASSLRQGGGDTQYF,TGTGCCAGCAGCTTAAGGCAGGGCGGTGGAGATACGCAGTATTTT
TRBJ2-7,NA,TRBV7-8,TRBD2,CASSLEGRTRWTSGFYEQYF,TGTGCCAGCAGCTTAGAAGGACGGACACGCTGGACTAGCGGCTTCTACGAGCAGTACTTC
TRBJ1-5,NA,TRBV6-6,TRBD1,CASRTGGNSNQPQHF,TGTGCCAGCCGCACAGGGGGAAATAGCAATCAGCCCCAGCATTTT
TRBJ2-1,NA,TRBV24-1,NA,CATSNNREVNEQFF,TGTGCCACCAGTAACAACAGGGAGGTAAATGAGCAGTTCTTC
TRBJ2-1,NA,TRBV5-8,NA,CASSRTGRVGFF,TGTGCCAGCAGCCGAACCGGCAGGGTAGGGTTCTTC
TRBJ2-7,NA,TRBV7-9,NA,CASSSLGSHEQYF,TGTGCCAGCAGCAGCCTAGGGTCCCACGAGCAGTACTTC
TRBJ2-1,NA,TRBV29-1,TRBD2,CSAIAGYSHEQFF,TGCAGCGCCATAGCGGGATACTCCCATGAGCAGTTCTTC
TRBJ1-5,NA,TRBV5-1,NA,CASSLDGNQPQHF,TGCGCCAGCAGCTTGGACGGCAATCAGCCCCAGCATTTT
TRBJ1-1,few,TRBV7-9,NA,CASSRTNTEAFF,TGTGCCAGCAGCCGGACGAACACTGAAGCTTTCTTT
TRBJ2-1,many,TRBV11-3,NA,CASSFRTYNEQFF,TGTGCCAGCAGCTTCAGGACCTACAATGAGCAGTTCTTC
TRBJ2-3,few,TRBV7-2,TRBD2,CASSERERDTQYF,TGTGCCAGCAGTGAGCGGGAGCGAGATACGCAGTATTTT
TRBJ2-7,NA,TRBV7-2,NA,CASSLDSRRGLYEQYF,TGTGCCAGCAGCTTAGATAGCCGGCGGGGTCTCTACGAGCAGTACTTC
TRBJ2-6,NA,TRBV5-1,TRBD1,CASSLLRQGRTNVLTF,TGCGCCAGCAGCTTGCTCAGACAGGGGAGGACCAACGTCCTGACTTTC
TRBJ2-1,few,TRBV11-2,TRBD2,CASSFGLAGVYNEQFF,TGTGCCAGCAGCTTCGGACTAGCGGGAGTATACAATGAGCAGTTCTTC
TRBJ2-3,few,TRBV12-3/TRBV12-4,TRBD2,CASSPLAGGGDTQYF,TGTGCCAGCAGTCCCCTAGCGGGAGGTGGGGATACGCAGTATTTT
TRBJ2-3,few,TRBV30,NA,CACGTGLGDTQYF,TGTGCCTGTGGTACAGGACTTGGGGATACGCAGTATTTT
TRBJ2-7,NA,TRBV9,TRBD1,CASSARGQSSYEQYF,TGTGCCAGCAGCGCCAGGGGACAGAGCTCCTACGAGCAGTACTTC
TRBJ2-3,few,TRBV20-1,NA,CSARDFGTPPDTQYF,TGCAGTGCTAGAGATTTTGGGACGCCACCTGATACGCAGTATTTT
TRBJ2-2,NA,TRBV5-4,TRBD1,CASIGTGEAGELFF,TGTGCCAGCATTGGGACAGGGGAAGCCGGGGAGCTGTTTTTT
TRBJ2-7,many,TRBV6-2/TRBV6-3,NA,CASTLSYEQYF,TGTGCCAGCACCCTCTCCTACGAGCAGTACTTC
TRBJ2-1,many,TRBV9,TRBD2,CASSAGTIHYNEQFF,TGTGCCAGCAGCGCCGGGACTATACACTACAATGAGCAGTTCTTC
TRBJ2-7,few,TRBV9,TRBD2,CASSPRGAGGYEQYF,TGTGCCAGCAGCCCCCGAGGCGCGGGAGGGTACGAGCAGTACTTC
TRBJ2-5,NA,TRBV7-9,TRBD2,CASSFGGTSQETQYF,TGTGCCAGCAGCTTCGGGGGGACTAGCCAAGAGACCCAGTACTTC
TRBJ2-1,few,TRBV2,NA,CASSVAGSFGNEQFF,TGTGCCAGCAGTGTGGCGGGGAGCTTCGGGAATGAGCAGTTCTTC
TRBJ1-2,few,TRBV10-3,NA,CATEGQDYGYTF,TGTGCCACCGAGGGGCAGGACTATGGCTACACCTTC
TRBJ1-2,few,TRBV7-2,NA,CASSHTRGDTSRGYTF,TGTGCCAGCAGCCACACGAGGGGGGACACCTCTAGGGGCTACACCTTC
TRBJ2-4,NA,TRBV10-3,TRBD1,CAISALPSDRAFGKNIQYF,TGTGCCATCAGTGCGTTACCATCCGACAGGGCATTTGGCAAAAACATTCAGTACTTC
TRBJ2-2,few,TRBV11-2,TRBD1,CASSLDPAFTTGDAGELFF,TGTGCCAGCAGCTTAGATCCCGCGTTTACTACAGGGGACGCCGGGGAGCTGTTTTTT
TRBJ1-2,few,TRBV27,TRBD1,CASRPTGGSGYGYTF,TGTGCCAGCAGACCGACAGGGGGCAGTGGCTATGGCTACACCTTC
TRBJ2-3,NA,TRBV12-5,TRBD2,CASGRGLAVPDTQYF,TGTGCTAGTGGCCGGGGACTAGCGGTACCAGATACGCAGTATTTT
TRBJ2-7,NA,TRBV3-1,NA,CASSQGGAAEQYF,TGTGCCAGCAGCCAAGGAGGGGCCGCCGAGCAGTACTTC
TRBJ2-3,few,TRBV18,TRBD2,CASSPGLGSMDTQYF,TGTGCCAGCTCACCCGGACTAGGTTCTATGGATACGCAGTATTTT
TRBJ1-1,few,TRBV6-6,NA,CASILKMNTEAFF,TGTGCCAGCATTTTAAAGATGAACACTGAAGCTTTCTTT
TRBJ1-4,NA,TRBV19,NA,CASSILFRLPDEKLFF,TGTGCCAGTAGTATCCTCTTTCGCCTTCCCGATGAAAAACTGTTTTTT
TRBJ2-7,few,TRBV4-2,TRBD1,CASSQVWDRAHEQYF,TGTGCCAGCAGCCAAGTATGGGACAGGGCCCACGAGCAGTACTTC
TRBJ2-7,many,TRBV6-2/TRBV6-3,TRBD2,CASSSRGGSYEQYF,TGTGCCAGCAGCAGTCGGGGAGGGTCCTACGAGCAGTACTTC
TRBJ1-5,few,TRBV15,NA,CATSRDPNQPQHF,TGTGCCACCAGCAGAGACCCCAATCAGCCCCAGCATTTT
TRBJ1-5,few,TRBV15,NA,CATSWGANQPQHF,TGTGCCACCAGCTGGGGAGCTAATCAGCCCCAGCATTTT
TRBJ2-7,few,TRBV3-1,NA,CASSPLGEFYEQYF,TGTGCCAGCAGCCCCTTAGGGGAGTTCTACGAGCAGTACTTC
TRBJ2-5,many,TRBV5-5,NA,CASSLAAGKNTQYF,TGTGCCAGCAGCTTGGCGGCCGGGAAAAACACCCAGTACTTC
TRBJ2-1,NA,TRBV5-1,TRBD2,CASSLSGLAELEQFF,TGCGCCAGCAGCTTGTCGGGACTAGCGGAGCTGGAGCAGTTCTTC
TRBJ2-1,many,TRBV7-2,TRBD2,CASSLILADEQFF,TGTGCCAGCAGCTTAATCCTAGCGGATGAGCAGTTCTTC
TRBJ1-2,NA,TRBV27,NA,CASSLRGGAGGYTF,TGTGCCAGCAGTTTAAGGGGGGGGGCTGGTGGCTACACCTTC